This record covers a single T cell receptor (beta chain). Repertoires were generated with immunoSEQ multiplex PCR, while TCRdb's copy carries only in-frame clones and drops some. Among under 100,000 clones listed, about 86% were seen once. These data originate in a study of T cell responses to AZD1222 COVID-19 vaccine. Germline lookup yields CDR1 SGDLS and CDR2 YYNGEE. J gave up 7 bases and V 4 bases, and 15 bases lay outside the gene matches. CDR3 length: 18 amino acids. V gene TRBV9 combines with J gene TRBJ2-1; 12 nucleotides align to TRBD2. The sequences come from peripheral blood, collected on day 0 of AZD1222 vaccination. This TCR was recovered from an adult in good health. CDR3 sequence reads: CASSLGLAGSWGENEQFF. DNA for the CDR3: TGTGCCAGCAGCCTGGGACTAGCGGGCTCTTGGGGGGAGAATGAGCAGTTCTTC.